The TCR beta chain described here comes from a study of CD8 T cells in Susac syndrome. In germline, CDR1 is MNHEY, CDR2 SMNVEV (reference sequence). V lost 4 bases to trimming and J lost 2 bases, with 8 bases between them. This CDR3 contains 13 residues. It was with random hexamers that 0.5 to 1 ug RNA was reverse transcribed. Across 54 Vbeta and 13 Jbeta, TCR beta CDR3 was amplified with immunoSEQ multiplex PCR. Each CDR3 protein is one row after TCRdb ran MiXCR on the immunoSEQ multiplex PCR reads. The sample includes some 130,000 distinct CDR3 sequences, roughly 94% of them seen just once. The origin of this receptor is a human donor with multiple sclerosis. The sample taken for sequencing was CD4+ T cells from PBMCs. This chain connects TRBV27 to TRBJ2-5, with D hard to call. The CDR3 is CASSWRRQETQYF. DNA for the CDR3: TGTGCCAGCAGTTGGCGCAGGCAAGAGACCCAGTACTTC.